Each of the 20 T cell receptor beta chains below was sequenced from the same sample in a study of T cells after yellow fever vaccination. Each CDR3 protein is one row after TCRdb ran MiXCR on the 5' RACE reads. The sample has under 400,000 distinct CDR3 sequences; around 10% are singletons. The specimen comprised PBMCs, sampled on the day of the first yellow fever vaccination. The receptors were gathered from a man aged 18-30 years who received the YFV17D yellow fever vaccine.

The chain joins TRBV20-1 to TRBJ2-3; D ambiguous. V was cut by 6 bases and J by 3 bases, with 13 bases left in between. The germline V gene has CDR1 DFQATT and CDR2 SNEGSKA (reference sequence). The CDR3 loop spans 13 amino acids. This CDR3 is CSAPSRGTDTQYF. The DNA of the CDR3 is TGCAGTGCCCCCTCCCGCGGAACAGATACGCAGTATTTT.

V and J are TRBV18 and TRBJ1-6; 7 bases fit TRBD1. The CDR3 spans 16 residues. J was trimmed by 8 bases and V by 2 bases; bases with no gene match: 9. Germline V gene sequence: CDR1 KGHSH, CDR2 LQKENI. CDR3 loop: CASSPMQTRGDSPLHF. The CDR3 nucleotides are TGTGCCAGCTCACCAATGCAGACCAGGGGGGATTCACCCCTCCACTTT.

This clonotype was counted between two and nine times. The chain combines TRBV7-9 with TRBJ2-5; D is possibly TRBD1 or TRBD2 (5 bases each). The germline gives CDR1 SEHNR, CDR2 FQNEAQ (reference sequence). This CDR3 region has 17 residues. The germline V and J ends were trimmed by 1 base and 7 bases, with 22 bases remaining between them. CDR3 bases: TGTGCCAGCAGCTTAGGGACCGGGACGGACAAGATCGGGACCCAGTACTTC. Protein sequence: CASSLGTGTDKIGTQYF.

This clonotype was seen ten or more times. The J gene is TRBJ1-6, the V gene TRBV7-6; D is undetermined. CDR1 is SGHVS and CDR2 is FNYEAQ in the germline V gene. The CDR3 is 15 amino acids. The V and J ends lost 2 bases and 7 bases respectively, with 12 bases between them. CDR3 nucleotide sequence: TGTGCCAGCAGCTTACGGCGGGGTGGGAATTCACCCCTCCACTTT. Amino acid sequence: CASSLRRGGNSPLHF.

A remark on this clonotype: One junction end disagrees with the germline gene, perhaps due to a read error. This rearrangement joins TRBV19 to TRBJ2-1; TRBD1 or TRBD2 may be the D gene (5 bases each). CDR3 length: 15 amino acids. CDR1 is LNHDA and CDR2 is SQIVND in the germline V gene (reference sequence). CDR3 protein: CASSILDGTYNEQVF. For the CDR3, the DNA is TGTGCCAGTAGTATACTGGACGGGACCTACAATGAGCAGGTCTTC.

The chain has TRBV11-2 and TRBJ2-7, with a tentative D call TRBD1 (5 bases). The CDR3 totals 14 residues. The V end was cut by 1 base, the J end by 2 bases, with 9 bases between. CDR1 is SGHAT, CDR2 FQNNGV, per germline. CDR3 coding DNA: TGTGCCAGCAGCTTAGGACAGAGAACCTACGAGCAGTACTTC. Amino acids: CASSLGQRTYEQYF.

The J gene is TRBJ1-2, the V gene TRBV9, with D tentatively TRBD1 (6 bases). The germline gives CDR1 SGDLS, CDR2 YYNGEE. Trimming removed 5 bases from V and 7 bases from J, with 18 bases in between. CDR3 size: 14 residues. The CDR3 reads CASRDETGMGGYTF. The CDR3 DNA is TGTGCCAGCAGGGACGAAACAGGGATGGGTGGCTACACCTTC.

This clonotype was seen more than once but under ten times. The chain combines TRBV30 with TRBJ2-3; no reliable D call. CDR3 size: 11 residues. Trimming stripped 8 bases from V and 1 base from J, with 7 bases between. Germline CDR1 and CDR2: GTSNPN and SVGIG (reference sequence). CDR3 residues: CATDRTDTQYF. Written as DNA, the CDR3 is TGTGCCACCGATCGCACAGATACGCAGTATTTT.

This clonotype was seen a few times. The chain joins TRBV27 to TRBJ2-1, with TRBD2 matching over 8 bases. Germline trimming cut 5 bases from V and 7 bases from J; bases unmatched to any gene: 10. CDR3 size: 15 residues. In germline, CDR1 is MNHEY, CDR2 SMNVEV (reference sequence). This CDR3 is CASSLSRGAGNEQFF. The DNA of the CDR3 is TGTGCCAGCAGTCTCTCGCGGGGGGCGGGGAATGAGCAGTTCTTC.

V is TRBV29-1 and J is TRBJ2-3, with D tentatively TRBD2 (6 bases). The CDR3 runs 16 residues. Germline V gene lookup returns CDR1 SQVTM and CDR2 ANQGSEA. The V end was cut by 7 bases, the J end by 0 bases, with 20 bases between. The CDR3 loop is CSAALPVSGSTDTQYF. The DNA for the CDR3 is TGCAGCGCCGCCCTCCCCGTTAGCGGTAGCACAGATACGCAGTATTTT.

In this sample, this clonotype turned up a few times. CDR3 loop: CASSLNPSGFNTEAFF. The CDR3 DNA sequence: TGTGCCAGCAGTTTGAACCCATCGGGTTTTAACACTGAAGCTTTCTTT. The J gene is TRBJ1-1, the V gene TRBV12-3 or TRBV12-4; D is unclear. V shed 3 bases and J shed 2 bases, with 16 bases lying between them. The CDR3 runs 16 residues.

The chain carries TRBV6-1 and TRBJ1-2; D remains ambiguous. CDR3 length equals 14 residues. Germline lookup yields CDR1 MNHNS and CDR2 SASEGT. V dropped 8 bases and J dropped 4 bases, with 17 bases sitting between them. CDR3 loop: CASRPTAGSYGYTF. In DNA, the CDR3 is TGTGCCAGCCGACCAACCGCGGGCAGCTATGGCTACACCTTC.

This clonotype came up many times. The V gene is TRBV6-2 or TRBV6-3, the J gene TRBJ2-1, with 10 bases aligning to TRBD2. Germline assignment: CDR1 MNHEY and CDR2 SVGEGT. This CDR3 comprises 20 residues. Unmatched junction bases numbered 21, after V lost 6 bases and J lost 4 bases. CDR3: CASRTGPSGGAGLRYNEQFF. The CDR3 DNA reads as TGTGCCAGCAGAACCGGGCCTAGCGGGGGCGCGGGCTTGAGATACAATGAGCAGTTCTTC.

This rearrangement joins TRBV6-2 or TRBV6-3 to TRBJ2-3, with D hard to call. Trimming took off 2 bases at V and 0 bases at J, with 6 bases between the two ends. The CDR3 is 14 residues long. Germline values: CDR1 MNHEY, CDR2 SVGEGT. The CDR3 region has the DNA TGTGCCAGCAGTTACGGACCGAGCACAGATACGCAGTATTTT. Amino acids: CASSYGPSTDTQYF.

V is TRBV6-2 or TRBV6-3 and J is TRBJ2-1; tentative D call: TRBD1 (6 bases). This CDR3 is 15 amino acids long. V shed 5 bases and J shed 0 bases, with 11 bases lying between them. Germline-derived CDR1 and CDR2 are MNHEY and SVGEGT. The CDR3 protein is CASSLPGHSYNEQFF. CDR3 bases: TGTGCCAGCAGTCTCCCGGGACACTCCTACAATGAGCAGTTCTTC.

This clonotype occurred a few times. The chain combines TRBV4-3 with TRBJ2-3; a possible D gene is TRBD1 (6 bases). Germline values: CDR1 LGHNA, CDR2 YSLEER. This CDR3 is built from 15 residues. V lost 1 base to trimming and J lost 4 bases, with 12 bases between them. This CDR3 is CASSQVWGRPDTQYF. For the CDR3, the DNA is TGCGCCAGCAGCCAAGTTTGGGGGCGCCCAGATACGCAGTATTTT.

This clonotype was recorded many times. V usage is TRBV10-3 and J usage is TRBJ2-5, with TRBD1 matching 7 bases. The J segment lost 3 bases and the V segment lost 10 bases, leaving 11 bases of the junction unmatched. This CDR3 contains 14 residues. Germline-derived CDR1 and CDR2 are ENHRY and SYGVKD. CDR3 DNA sequence: TGTGCCAGCTACGCCGGGACAGCTGAAGAGACCCAGTACTTC. Translating it yields CASYAGTAEETQYF.

The rearrangement joins TRBV10-3 to TRBJ2-3, with a possible D match to TRBD2 (5 bases). Trimming removed 2 bases at V and 4 bases at J, with 10 bases between. The CDR3 totals 14 residues. The germline V gene encodes CDR1 ENHRY and CDR2 SYGVKD. CDR3 in DNA: TGTGCCATCAGTGAGCTTCTAGCCTCAGATACGCAGTATTTT. Protein sequence: CAISELLASDTQYF.

The chain is built from TRBV4-1 and TRBJ2-2, with TRBD1 matching 9 bases. The V gene end was trimmed by 2 bases and the J gene end by 6 bases; junction bases not matched to a gene: 7. The CDR3 runs 16 residues. From germline, CDR1 is MGHRA and CDR2 YSYEKL. This CDR3 is CASSQSGTGRAGELFF. The CDR3 region has the DNA TGCGCCAGCAGCCAAAGTGGGACAGGGAGAGCCGGGGAGCTGTTTTTT.

This clonotype was detected many times. The chain joins TRBV21-1 to TRBJ2-3; the table's D call, TRBD2, has no DNA check behind it. TRBV21-1 is tagged as a pseudogene. This CDR3 contains 17 residues. The CDR3, as DNA: TGTGCCAGCGACCCGGGACTAGCGGGGGGGCCTCCAGATACGCAGTATTTT. It yields the protein CASDPGLAGGPPDTQYF.